This T cell receptor (beta chain) was captured by sequencing in a study of shared clonotypes between healthy human individuals. Data came from immunoSEQ multiplex PCR; TCRdb stores just in-frame clones and leaves some out. The sample yields around 500,000 clones, roughly 80% seen once. In germline, CDR1 is SQVTM, CDR2 ANQGSEA. There are 14 residues in the CDR3. J gave up 1 base and V 1 base, and 1 base lay outside the gene matches. The receptor comes from a woman aged 35 to 49 in good health. Some clones in this sample may be carry-over from other donors' samples. The sequenced sample consisted of PBMCs. The chain couples TRBV29-1 to TRBJ2-1, with 7 bases identical to TRBD2. CDR3 coding DNA: TGCAGCGTTGAAGGGGAGGGATCCTACAATGAGCAGTTCTTC. This sequence encodes CSVEGEGSYNEQFF.